This T cell receptor beta chain was obtained from a study of T-cell reconstitution after alpha-beta-depleted transplantation in children. This clonotype turned up a few times. Its matching antigen is unknown. Germline lookup yields CDR1 SGDLS and CDR2 YYNGEE. J gave up 2 bases and V 0 bases, and 4 bases lay outside the gene matches. The CDR3 covers 15 residues. Whole-study findings and limits: Elevated TCRbeta diversity at day 60 was traced, in some patients, to surviving recipient T cells and thymic progenitors. After one year, T-cell counts and TCRbeta diversity mostly came from new T cells.

Unique molecular identifiers were incorporated when the TCRbeta library was constructed. Using its own MiXCR run on the PCR reads, TCRdb lists one record per CDR3 protein. The sample comprises approximately 250,000 distinct CDR3 sequences, roughly a quarter of which are singletons, and approximately 2.5% rests with the top ten. The TCR was taken from a girl aged 2-10 years with Fanconi anemia, due to receive a stem cell transplant. The chain recombines TRBV9 with TRBJ2-7; TRBD2 aligns across 8 bases. The sequenced sample was PBMCs, obtained before TCRalphabeta/CD19-depleted stem cell transplant. CDR3 loop: CASSVGNSGTYEQYF. CDR3 in DNA: TGTGCCAGCAGCGTAGGAAATAGCGGGACCTACGAGCAGTACTTC. The whole variable domain, remainder taken from reference TRBV9 and TRBJ2-7, is DSGVTQTPKHLITATGQRVTLRCSPRSGDLSVYWYQQSLDQGLQFLIQYYNGEERAKGNILERFSAQQFPDLHSELNLSSLELGDSALYFCASSVGNSGTYEQYFGPGTRLTVT.